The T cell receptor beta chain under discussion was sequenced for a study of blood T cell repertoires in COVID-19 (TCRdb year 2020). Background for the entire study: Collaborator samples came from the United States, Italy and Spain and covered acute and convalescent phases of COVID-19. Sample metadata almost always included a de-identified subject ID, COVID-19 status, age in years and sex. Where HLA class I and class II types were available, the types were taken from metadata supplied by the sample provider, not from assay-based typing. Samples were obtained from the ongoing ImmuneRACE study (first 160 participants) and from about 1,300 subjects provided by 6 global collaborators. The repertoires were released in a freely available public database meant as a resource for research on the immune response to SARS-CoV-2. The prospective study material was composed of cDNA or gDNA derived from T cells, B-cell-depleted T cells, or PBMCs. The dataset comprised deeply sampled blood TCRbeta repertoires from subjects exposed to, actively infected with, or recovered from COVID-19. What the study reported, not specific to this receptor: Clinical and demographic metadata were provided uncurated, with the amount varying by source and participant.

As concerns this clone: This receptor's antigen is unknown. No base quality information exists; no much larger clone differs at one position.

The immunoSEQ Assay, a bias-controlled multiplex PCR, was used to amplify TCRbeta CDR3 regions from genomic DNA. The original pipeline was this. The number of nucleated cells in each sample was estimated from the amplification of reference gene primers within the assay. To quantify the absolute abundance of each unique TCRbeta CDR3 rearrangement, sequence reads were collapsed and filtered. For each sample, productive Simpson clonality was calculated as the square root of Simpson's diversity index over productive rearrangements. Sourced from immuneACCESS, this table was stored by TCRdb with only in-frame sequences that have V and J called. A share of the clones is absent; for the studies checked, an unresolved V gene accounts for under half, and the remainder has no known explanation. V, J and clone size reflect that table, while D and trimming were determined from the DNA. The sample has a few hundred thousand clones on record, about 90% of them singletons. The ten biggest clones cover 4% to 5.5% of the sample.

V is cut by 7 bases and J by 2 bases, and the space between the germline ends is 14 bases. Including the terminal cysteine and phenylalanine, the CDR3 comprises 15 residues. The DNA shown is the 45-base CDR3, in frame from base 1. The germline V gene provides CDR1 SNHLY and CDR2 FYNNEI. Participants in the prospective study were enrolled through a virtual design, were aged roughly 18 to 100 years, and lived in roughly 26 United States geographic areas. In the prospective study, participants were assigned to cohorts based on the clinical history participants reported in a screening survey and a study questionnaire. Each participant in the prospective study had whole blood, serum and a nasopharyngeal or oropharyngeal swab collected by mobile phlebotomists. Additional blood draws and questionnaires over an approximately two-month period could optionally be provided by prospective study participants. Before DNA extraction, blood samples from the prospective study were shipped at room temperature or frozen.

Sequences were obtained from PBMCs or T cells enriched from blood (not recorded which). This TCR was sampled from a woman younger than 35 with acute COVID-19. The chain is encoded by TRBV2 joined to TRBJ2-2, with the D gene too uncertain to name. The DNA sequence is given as TGTGCCAGCAAGATGGGCATAACAAACACCGGGGAGCTGTTTTTT. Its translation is CASKMGITNTGELFF.